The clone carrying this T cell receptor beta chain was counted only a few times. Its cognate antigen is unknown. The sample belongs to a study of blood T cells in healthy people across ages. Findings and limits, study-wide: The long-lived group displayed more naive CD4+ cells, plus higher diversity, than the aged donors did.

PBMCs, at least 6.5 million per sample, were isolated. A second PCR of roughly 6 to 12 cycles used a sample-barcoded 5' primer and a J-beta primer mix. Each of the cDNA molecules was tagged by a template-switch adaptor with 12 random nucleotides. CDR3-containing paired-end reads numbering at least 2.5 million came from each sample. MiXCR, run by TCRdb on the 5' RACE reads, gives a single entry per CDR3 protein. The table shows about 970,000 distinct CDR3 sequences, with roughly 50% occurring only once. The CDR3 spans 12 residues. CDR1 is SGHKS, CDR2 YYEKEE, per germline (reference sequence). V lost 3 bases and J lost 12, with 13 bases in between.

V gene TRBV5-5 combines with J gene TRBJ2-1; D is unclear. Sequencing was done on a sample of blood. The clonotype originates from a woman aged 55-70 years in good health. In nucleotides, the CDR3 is TGTGCCAGCAGCTCTTTCCGAGTGGTGCAGTTCTTC. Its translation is CASSSFRVVQFF.